The 3 T cell receptor beta chains listed next were all sequenced from one sample in a study of T cells in Graves' hyperthyroidism and ophthalmopathy. The investigators amplified TCR beta CDR3 regions from RNA transcripts. The TCR CDR3 first-round RT-PCR relied on the HTBI primer set. TCRdb re-called the multiplex PCR reads through MiXCR, storing one row per CDR3 protein. The table lists about 410,000 distinct CDR3 sequences, roughly 15% of them singletons. Sequencing was done on a sample of blood. Receptors were obtained from a woman in her thirties with Graves' ophthalmopathy.

This clonotype appeared many times. The chain uses TRBV7-3 and TRBJ1-1; a weak D match, TRBD1 (5 bases). There are 13 residues in the CDR3. Germline loops: CDR1 SGHTA, CDR2 FQGTGA. Trimming took 4 bases from V and 7 from J, leaving 13 bases between them. The CDR3 region is CASSSRDGLEAFF. The CDR3 nucleotides read TGTGCCAGCAGCTCCCGGGACGGCCTTGAAGCTTTCTTT.

This clonotype was counted many times. In DNA, the CDR3 is TGTGCCAGCAGAATATCGGGATCCCCTTCGGGACCCCTCCACTTT. Amino acids: CASRISGSPSGPLHF. J is TRBJ1-6 and V is TRBV6-1; D not resolved. V lost 6 bases and J lost 12, with 21 bases in between. Germline CDR1 and CDR2: MNHNS and SASEGT. The CDR3 totals 15 residues.

The gene calls are TRBV3-1 and TRBJ2-7, with 8 bases matching TRBD2. V gave up 5 bases and J gave up 3 bases; unmatched junction bases: 9. The germline V gene has CDR1 LGHDT and CDR2 YNNKEL (reference sequence). The CDR3 runs to 15 residues. The CDR3 protein is CASSAREGTGYEQYF. The CDR3 DNA is TGTGCCAGCAGCGCCCGGGAGGGAACTGGCTACGAGCAGTACTTC.